The rows below give T cell receptor beta chains drawn from one sample of a study of beta chain features in type 1 diabetes. Generated by immunoSEQ multiplex PCR, the TCRdb table keeps only in-frame clones and is missing some. Among some 410,000 clones listed, approximately 13% were seen once. Specimen: naive CD4+ T cells from blood. The receptor source for this set is a man aged 25-40 years in good health. CDR3s include the opening cysteine and the closing phenylalanine or tryptophan. A D gene is named only where the DNA matches it firmly. Only some rows state a clone size, as once, few, many or a class for expanded clones.

size	length	D	J	V	CDR3	DNA
-	14	-	TRBJ1-1	TRBV30	CAWDRGGSISEAFF	TGTGCCTGGGATCGAGGGGGTAGTATCTCTGAAGCTTTCTTT
-	14	-	TRBJ2-3	TRBV7-9	CASSSGGATDTQYF	TGTGCCAGCAGCTCCGGGGGAGCCACAGATACGCAGTATTTT
-	13	-	TRBJ2-1	TRBV11-2	CASSLQAYNEQFF	TGTGCCAGCAGCTTACAAGCGTACAATGAGCAGTTCTTC
-	16	-	TRBJ2-3	TRBV25-1	CASSERGSRLGDTQYF	TGTGCCAGCAGTGAAAGGGGGTCACGGTTGGGAGATACGCAGTATTTT
-	13	-	TRBJ2-4	TRBV7-2	CASGGEFGNIQYF	TGTGCCAGCGGAGGCGAGTTCGGAAACATTCAGTACTTC
-	14	-	TRBJ2-1	TRBV6-1	CATSRESSYNEQFF	TGTGCCACCTCTAGGGAAAGCTCCTACAATGAGCAGTTCTTC
few	15	-	TRBJ2-6	TRBV19	CASSIQGSGANVLTF	TGTGCCAGTAGCATACAGGGCTCTGGGGCCAACGTCCTGACTTTC
few	14	-	TRBJ1-2	TRBV4-3	CASSLLGLNYGYTF	TGCGCCAGCAGCCTCTTGGGGCTTAACTATGGCTACACCTTC
few	15	-	TRBJ2-7	TRBV4-3	CASSQDAQGLNEQYF	TGCGCCAGCAGCCAAGACGCACAGGGTTTAAACGAGCAGTACTTC
-	14	-	TRBJ2-3	TRBV7-9	CASSLVQGADTQYF	TGTGCCAGCAGCTTAGTCCAAGGGGCAGATACGCAGTATTTT
few	14	TRBD2	TRBJ2-1	TRBV30	CAWQLAGVIGEQFF	TGTGCCTGGCAACTAGCGGGAGTTATCGGGGAGCAGTTCTTC
-	12	-	TRBJ2-5	TRBV6-6	CASSYSGESGDF	TGTGCCAGCAGTTACTCTGGGGAAAGTGGCGACTTC
-	14	TRBD1	TRBJ2-3	TRBV29-1	CSVATGTVTDTQYF	TGCAGCGTCGCTACCGGGACAGTCACAGATACGCAGTATTTT
few	15	-	TRBJ1-3	TRBV30	CAWSRGPSSGNTIYF	TGTGCCTGGAGTCGGGGCCCGAGCTCTGGAAACACCATATATTTT
few	17	TRBD2	TRBJ2-3	TRBV18	CASSPRGLAGGTDTQYF	TGTGCCAGCTCACCCAGGGGACTAGCGGGAGGAACAGATACGCAGTATTTT
-	15	TRBD1	TRBJ1-2	TRBV18	CASSPGTGANYGYTF	TGTGCCAGCTCACCGGGGACAGGCGCTAACTATGGCTACACCTTC
-	15	TRBD2	TRBJ2-3	TRBV11-2	CASSLDRGGGDTQYF	TGTGCCAGCAGCTTAGATCGGGGGGGAGGAGATACGCAGTATTTT
-	12	-	TRBJ2-5	TRBV5-1	CASSLLGETQYF	TGCGCCAGCAGCTTGTTGGGGGAGACCCAGTACTTC
-	16	TRBD2	TRBJ2-1	TRBV6-6	CASEGAGWGSYNEQFF	TGTGCCAGCGAAGGAGCGGGATGGGGCTCCTACAATGAGCAGTTCTTC
-	11	-	TRBJ2-3	TRBV19	CATKPTDTQYF	TGTGCCACCAAACCCACAGATACGCAGTATTTT
-	16	TRBD1	TRBJ2-5	TRBV5-1	CASSLGGQGPQETQYF	TGCGCCAGCAGCTTGGGAGGACAGGGTCCGCAAGAGACCCAGTACTTC
few	13	TRBD1	TRBJ2-2	TRBV5-5	CASSLQGTGELFF	TGTGCCAGCAGCTTACAGGGGACCGGGGAGCTGTTTTTT